The 17 T cell receptor beta chains listed next were all sequenced from one sample in a study of post-analysis software for immune sequencing data. General study findings and limits: Five TRBV segments occurring more often in patients than controls included TRBV5-6, TRBV5-1 and TRBV20-1.

Their antigen targets remain unknown. Unique molecular identifiers were present in the TCR beta cDNA libraries. Each CDR3 protein gets one entry after TCRdb re-called the PCR reads with MiXCR. The repertoire holds 740,000 or so distinct CDR3 sequences, with under 70% as singletons. The sequenced material came from blood. The receptors were gathered from a girl aged 10-17 years with multiple sclerosis.

In this sample, this clonotype turned up a few times. The rearrangement uses TRBV4-1 and TRBJ2-7, with TRBD1 matching over 9 bases. This CDR3 has 15 residues. Germline V gene lookup returns CDR1 MGHRA and CDR2 YSYEKL. The V segment lost 5 bases and the J segment 0 bases; nucleotides outside the gene matches: 5. The CDR3 here is CASSDGTGLSYEQYF. CDR3 DNA sequence: TGCGCCAGCAGCGATGGGACAGGGCTCTCCTACGAGCAGTACTTC.

The chain recombines TRBV27 with TRBJ1-1; D is perhaps TRBD1 (6 bases). CDR1 and CDR2 from the germline V gene are MNHEY and SMNVEV (reference sequence). The ends were cut back, 6 bases at V and 4 bases at J, with 18 bases in the middle. The CDR3 is 15 amino acids. Here the CDR3 DNA reads TGTGCCAGCAGGGGGGCTGGGGGCGGGGGCACTGAAGCTTTCTTT. Translation gives CASRGAGGGGTEAFF.

In nucleotides, the CDR3 is TGCGCCAGCAGCTTTTCGGCTAACTCTGGGGCCAACGTCCTGACTTTC. Its translation: CASSFSANSGANVLTF. J is TRBJ2-6 and V is TRBV5-1; D not certain. CDR3 size: 16 residues. Germline CDR1 is SGHRS and CDR2 is YFSETQ. Trimming removed 2 bases from V and 0 bases from J, with 9 bases in between.

This rearrangement joins TRBV15 to TRBJ1-5; D might be TRBD1 (6 bases). CDR1 and CDR2 (germline): LNHNV, YYDKDF (reference sequence). The CDR3 length is 18 residues. The V end was cut by 0 bases, the J end by 1 base, with 16 bases between. The CDR3 is CATSRDRVGRGSNQPQHF. The CDR3 bases are TGTGCCACCAGCAGAGATCGAGTGGGCAGGGGAAGCAATCAGCCCCAGCATTTT.

In this sample, this clonotype turned up a few times. V and J are TRBV7-6 and TRBJ2-7; 9 bases map to TRBD2. This CDR3 is 17 amino acids long. The germline V gene encodes CDR1 SGHVS and CDR2 FNYEAQ. The V segment lost 1 base and the J segment 5 bases; nucleotides outside the gene matches: 12. CDR3 nucleotides: TGTGCCAGCAGCTTAGGCTTGCGGGGGGGTCTTAAGAACGAGCAGTACTTC. It codes for CASSLGLRGGLKNEQYF.

The chain has TRBV29-1 and TRBJ2-3; D possibly corresponds to TRBD2 (6 bases). The CDR3 consists of 15 residues. Looked up from germline, CDR1 is SQVTM and CDR2 is ANQGSEA. V lost 4 bases and J 4 bases, leaving 18 bases between the germline ends. CDR3 loop: CSVAPNGRGADTQYF. CDR3 DNA: TGCAGCGTTGCCCCTAACGGGAGAGGGGCAGATACGCAGTATTTT.

This clonotype has more than one count but fewer than ten. The chain uses TRBV2 and TRBJ1-1; 8 bases line up with TRBD1. The CDR3 sequence is 15 residues long. Germline V gives CDR1 SNHLY, CDR2 FYNNEI. With 2 bases clipped from V and 1 base from J, the junction kept 3 bases outside the gene matches. The CDR3 here is CASSEQGARNTEAFF. Written as DNA, the CDR3 is TGTGCCAGCAGTGAACAGGGGGCTCGGAACACTGAAGCTTTCTTT.

The chain joins TRBV20-1 to TRBJ2-5, with TRBD2 identical over 7 bases. The J segment lost 0 bases and the V segment lost 1 base, leaving 5 bases of the junction unmatched. The CDR3 sequence is 15 residues long. Germline CDR1 is DFQATT and CDR2 is SNEGSKA (reference sequence). The CDR3 is CSARAQGGNQETQYF. The CDR3 coding sequence is TGCAGTGCTAGAGCCCAGGGAGGGAACCAAGAGACCCAGTACTTC.

V usage is TRBV12-3 or TRBV12-4 and J usage is TRBJ1-2; the D is unclear. Trimming cost V 4 bases and J 1 base, with 13 bases left between them. CDR3 length: 15 residues. The CDR3 sequence: CASSSSLKDNYGYTF. The CDR3 nucleotides are TGTGCCAGCAGTTCATCTCTAAAGGATAACTATGGCTACACCTTC.

The gene calls are TRBV29-1 and TRBJ1-2; 8 bases fit TRBD1. This CDR3 region has 12 residues. Trimming took 6 bases from V and 6 from J; bases not matched to a gene: 6. CDR1 and CDR2 (germline): SQVTM, ANQGSEA. CDR3 protein: CSVWTGIDGYTF. The DNA of the CDR3 is TGCAGCGTCTGGACAGGGATCGATGGCTACACCTTC.

The CDR3 DNA follows: TGCGCCAGCAGCCTCCCCGGAGCTAGGGAGACCCAGTACTTC. Residues: CASSLPGARETQYF. The V call is TRBV5-1, the J call TRBJ2-5; D unresolved. With 4 bases removed from V and 5 bases from J, the gap between germline ends came to 15 bases. CDR3 length: 14 amino acids. Per the germline V gene, CDR1 is SGHRS and CDR2 is YFSETQ. The variable domain in full, completed from reference TRBV5-1 and TRBJ2-5, reads KAGVTQTPRYLIKTRGQQVTLSCSPISGHRSVSWYQQTPGQGLQFLFEYFSETQRNKGNFPGRFSGRQFSNSRSEMNVSTLELGDSALYLCASSLPGARETQYFGPGTRLLVL.

This clonotype was observed a single time. This chain joins TRBV12-5 and TRBJ2-4, with D possibly TRBD2 on 6 matching bases. CDR1 and CDR2 (germline): LGHNT, FRNRAP. This CDR3 comprises 15 residues. The germline V and J ends were trimmed by 5 bases and 5 bases, with 16 bases remaining between them. The CDR3 reads CASGRRLGGENIQYF. The CDR3 DNA reads TGTGCTAGTGGTCGCAGGTTGGGGGGAGAAAACATTCAGTACTTC.

This clonotype was recorded a few times. V usage is TRBV11-2 and J usage is TRBJ1-2, with D perhaps TRBD1 (6 bases). CDR3 length: 14 amino acids. The V end lost 5 bases, the J end lost 6 bases, and 16 bases lay between the germline ends. Germline loops: CDR1 SGHAT, CDR2 FQNNGV. The CDR3 nucleotides are TGTGCCAGCAGCCACCCCTCCTGGACAGATGGCTACACCTTC. Amino acid sequence: CASSHPSWTDGYTF.

This clonotype was seen only a few times. The chain recombines TRBV7-2 with TRBJ2-1, with TRBD2 matching over 8 bases. The CDR3 sequence is 15 residues long. Germline CDR1 and CDR2: SGHTA and FQGNSA. With V trimmed by 5 bases and J by 2 bases, 5 bases remained unmatched. The CDR3 here is CASSLSGNPYNEQFF. CDR3 DNA: TGTGCCAGCAGCCTTAGCGGGAACCCCTACAATGAGCAGTTCTTC.

V is TRBV5-1 and J is TRBJ2-3, with a weak D call TRBD2 (5 bases). CDR1 and CDR2 from the germline V gene are SGHRS and YFSETQ. The V end was cut by 4 bases, the J end by 6 bases, with 15 bases between. The CDR3 contains 14 residues. The chain's CDR3 is CASSRWTAHDTQYF. DNA for the CDR3: TGCGCCAGCAGCCGCTGGACTGCCCACGATACGCAGTATTTT.

This chain joins TRBV2 and TRBJ2-1; TRBD2 matches at 7 bases. V lost 4 bases and J lost 7; bases outside the gene matches: 7. Germline CDR1 SNHLY, CDR2 FYNNEI. The CDR3 extends over 14 amino acids. The CDR3, as DNA: TGTGCCAGCAGTGCAGGAAGGGGAGGGAATGAGCAGTTCTTC. It encodes CASSAGRGGNEQFF.

This clonotype came up a few times. The rearrangement links TRBV7-3 to TRBJ2-1; 13 positions match TRBD2. Per the germline V gene, CDR1 is SGHTA and CDR2 is FQGTGA. Trimming at V came to 5 bases and at J to 10 bases, leaving 5 bases not matched to a gene. CDR3 size: 14 residues. For the CDR3, the DNA is TGTGCCAGCAGCCTGGGACTAGCGGGGAGGGAGCAGTTCTTC. This encodes CASSLGLAGREQFF.